The clone carrying this TCR beta chain showed up just a few times. Its antigen is unidentified. V was pared by 5 bases and J by 4 bases, with 13 bases between. The CDR3 contains 14 residues. This specimen comes from a study of T-cell reconstitution after alpha-beta-depleted transplantation in children. Study-wide results and limits: Fresh T-cell production supplied most of the T-cell counts and diversity seen one year after transplant. Reports say that about two months after transplant, the alpha-beta T cells came out of several hundred graft clones that had expanded. Surviving recipient T cells and thymic progenitors underlay high day-60 TCRbeta diversity in some patients.

Unique molecular identifiers were used to barcode this TCRbeta library. TCRdb redid the calling of the PCR reads with MiXCR, one entry per CDR3 protein. The table shows 750,000 to 950,000 distinct CDR3 sequences, with under 20% occurring only once. Here the sequenced sample was PBMCs, mostly from graft donor cells, taken 360 days after TCRalphabeta/CD19-depleted stem cell transplant. This TCR came from a male patient aged 10 to 17 who had a stem cell transplant for acute lymphoblastic leukemia, so the T cells may come from the graft donor. The chain couples TRBV12-3 or TRBV12-4 to TRBJ2-3; D gene unclear. Here the CDR3 reads CASSPSSYSDTQYF. The CDR3 region has the DNA TGTGCCAGCAGTCCCTCCTCCTATTCAGATACGCAGTATTTT.